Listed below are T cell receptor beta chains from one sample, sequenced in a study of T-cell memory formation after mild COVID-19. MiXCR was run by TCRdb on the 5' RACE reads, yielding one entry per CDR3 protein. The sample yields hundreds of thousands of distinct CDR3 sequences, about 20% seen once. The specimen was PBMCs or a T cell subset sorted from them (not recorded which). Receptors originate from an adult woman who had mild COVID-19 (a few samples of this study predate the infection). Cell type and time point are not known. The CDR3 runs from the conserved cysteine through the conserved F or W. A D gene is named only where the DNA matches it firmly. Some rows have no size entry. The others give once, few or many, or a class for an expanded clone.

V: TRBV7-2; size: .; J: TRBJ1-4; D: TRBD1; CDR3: CASSLPGQGEKLFF; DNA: TGTGCCAGCAGCCTCCCGGGACAGGGGGAAAAACTGTTTTTT
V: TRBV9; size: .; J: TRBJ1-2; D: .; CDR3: CASSRPIAGYGYTF; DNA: TGTGCCAGCAGCAGGCCCATCGCAGGCTATGGCTACACCTTC
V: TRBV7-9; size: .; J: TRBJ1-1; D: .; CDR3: CASSPYRDLNTEAFF; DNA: TGTGCCAGCAGCCCCTACAGGGACTTAAACACTGAAGCTTTCTTT
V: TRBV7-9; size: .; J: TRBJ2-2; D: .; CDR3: CASSSSPRKTGELFF; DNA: TGTGCCAGCAGCTCATCCCCGAGAAAGACCGGGGAGCTGTTTTTT
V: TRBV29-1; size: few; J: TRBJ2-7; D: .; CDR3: CSVFTDSYEQYF; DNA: TGCAGCGTTTTTACAGACTCCTACGAGCAGTACTTC
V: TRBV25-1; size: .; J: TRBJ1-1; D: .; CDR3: CASRDPNTEAFF; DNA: TGTGCCAGCCGGGACCCGAACACTGAAGCTTTCTTT
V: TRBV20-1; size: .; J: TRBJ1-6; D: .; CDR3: CSAPDESSYNSPLHF; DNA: TGCAGTGCGCCGGACGAGAGCTCCTATAATTCACCCCTCCACTTT
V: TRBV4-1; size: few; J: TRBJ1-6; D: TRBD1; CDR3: CASSQWDRDSYNSPLHF; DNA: TGCGCCAGCAGCCAATGGGACAGGGACTCCTATAATTCACCCCTCCACTTT
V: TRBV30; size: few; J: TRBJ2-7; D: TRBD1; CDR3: CACLGQGAYEQYF; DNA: TGTGCCTGCCTGGGACAGGGGGCCTACGAGCAGTACTTC
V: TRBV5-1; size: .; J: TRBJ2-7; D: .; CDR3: CASSLEGYAHEQYF; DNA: TGCGCCAGCAGCTTGGAAGGCTACGCCCACGAGCAGTACTTC
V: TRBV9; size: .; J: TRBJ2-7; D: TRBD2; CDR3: CASSVAGGGEQYF; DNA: TGTGCCAGCAGCGTCGCGGGAGGGGGCGAGCAGTACTTC
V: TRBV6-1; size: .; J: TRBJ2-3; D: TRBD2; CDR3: CASSEIPRLSGGAIDTQYF; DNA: TGTGCCAGCAGTGAAATCCCAAGGTTGAGCGGGGGGGCGATAGATACGCAGTATTTT
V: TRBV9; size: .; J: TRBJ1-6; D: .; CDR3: CASSASWDPNSPLHF; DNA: TGTGCCAGCAGCGCCTCCTGGGACCCTAATTCACCCCTCCACTTT
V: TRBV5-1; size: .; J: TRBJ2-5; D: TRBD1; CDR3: CASSLREQGAQLETQYF; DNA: TGCGCCAGCAGCCTGAGGGAACAGGGGGCGCAGCTTGAGACCCAGTACTTC
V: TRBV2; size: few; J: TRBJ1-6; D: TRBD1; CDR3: CASSATGGRSSSPLHF; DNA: TGTGCCAGCAGTGCAACAGGGGGCCGTTCCAGCTCACCCCTCCACTTT
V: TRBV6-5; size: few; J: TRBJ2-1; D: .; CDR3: CASSSSGVGYNEQFF; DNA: TGTGCCAGCAGTTCCTCCGGGGTAGGGTACAATGAGCAGTTCTTC
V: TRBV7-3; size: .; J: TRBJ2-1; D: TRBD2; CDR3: CASSSRLASDNEQFF; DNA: TGTGCCAGCAGCTCTCGACTAGCGAGTGACAATGAGCAGTTCTTC
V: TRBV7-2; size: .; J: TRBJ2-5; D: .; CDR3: CASTELGGRETQYF; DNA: TGTGCCAGCACCGAACTTGGGGGCAGGGAGACCCAGTACTTC
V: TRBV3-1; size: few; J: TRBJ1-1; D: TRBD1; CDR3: CASSQGQIEAFF; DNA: TGTGCCAGCAGCCAGGGACAGATCGAAGCTTTCTTT
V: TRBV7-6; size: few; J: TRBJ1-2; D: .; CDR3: CASSLGTTGGYTF; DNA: TGTGCCAGCAGTTTAGGGACGACGGGTGGCTACACCTTC
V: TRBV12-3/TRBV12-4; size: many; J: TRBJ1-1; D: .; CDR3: CASSSSVNTEAFF; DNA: TGTGCCAGCAGTTCGTCGGTGAACACTGAAGCTTTCTTT
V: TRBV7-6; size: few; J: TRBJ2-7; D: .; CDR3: CASSLSGPGASYEQYF; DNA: TGTGCCAGCAGCCTAAGCGGTCCTGGAGCCTCCTACGAGCAGTACTTC
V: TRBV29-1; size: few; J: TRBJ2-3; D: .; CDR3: CSVNPAGSTDTQYF; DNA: TGCAGCGTTAACCCGGCCGGAAGCACAGATACGCAGTATTTT
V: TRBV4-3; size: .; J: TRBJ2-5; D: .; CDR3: CASSQERAGGETQYF; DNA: TGCGCCAGCAGCCAAGAGCGGGCAGGAGGGGAGACCCAGTACTTC
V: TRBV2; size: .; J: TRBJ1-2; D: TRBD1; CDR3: CASSEGQGASSNYGYTF; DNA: TGTGCCAGCAGTGAGGGACAGGGGGCCTCCAGTAACTATGGCTACACCTTC
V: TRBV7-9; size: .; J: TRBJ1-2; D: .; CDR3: CASSLKAGAYGYTF; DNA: TGTGCCAGCAGCTTAAAAGCAGGCGCCTATGGCTACACCTTC
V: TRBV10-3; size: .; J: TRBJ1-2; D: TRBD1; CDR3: CAISGTRGQDYGYTF; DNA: TGTGCCATCAGTGGGACCAGGGGGCAGGACTATGGCTACACCTTC
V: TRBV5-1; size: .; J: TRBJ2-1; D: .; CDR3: CASSWVKSMGNEQFF; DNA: TGCGCCAGCAGTTGGGTTAAGTCCATGGGCAATGAGCAGTTCTTC
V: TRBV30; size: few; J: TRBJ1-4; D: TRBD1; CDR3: CAWSVGQAREKLFF; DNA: TGTGCCTGGAGTGTCGGACAGGCTCGTGAAAAACTGTTTTTT
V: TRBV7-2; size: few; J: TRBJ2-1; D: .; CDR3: CASSLGRQNNEQSF; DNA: TGTGCCAGCAGCTTAGGACGACAGAACAATGAGCAGTCCTTC
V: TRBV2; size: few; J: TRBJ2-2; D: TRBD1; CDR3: CASRDGQGQGGELFF; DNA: TGTGCCAGCAGAGACGGACAGGGGCAAGGCGGGGAGCTGTTTTTT
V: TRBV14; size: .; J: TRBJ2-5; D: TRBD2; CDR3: CASSQFREGLETQYF; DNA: TGTGCCAGCAGCCAATTCCGGGAGGGGCTTGAGACCCAGTACTTC